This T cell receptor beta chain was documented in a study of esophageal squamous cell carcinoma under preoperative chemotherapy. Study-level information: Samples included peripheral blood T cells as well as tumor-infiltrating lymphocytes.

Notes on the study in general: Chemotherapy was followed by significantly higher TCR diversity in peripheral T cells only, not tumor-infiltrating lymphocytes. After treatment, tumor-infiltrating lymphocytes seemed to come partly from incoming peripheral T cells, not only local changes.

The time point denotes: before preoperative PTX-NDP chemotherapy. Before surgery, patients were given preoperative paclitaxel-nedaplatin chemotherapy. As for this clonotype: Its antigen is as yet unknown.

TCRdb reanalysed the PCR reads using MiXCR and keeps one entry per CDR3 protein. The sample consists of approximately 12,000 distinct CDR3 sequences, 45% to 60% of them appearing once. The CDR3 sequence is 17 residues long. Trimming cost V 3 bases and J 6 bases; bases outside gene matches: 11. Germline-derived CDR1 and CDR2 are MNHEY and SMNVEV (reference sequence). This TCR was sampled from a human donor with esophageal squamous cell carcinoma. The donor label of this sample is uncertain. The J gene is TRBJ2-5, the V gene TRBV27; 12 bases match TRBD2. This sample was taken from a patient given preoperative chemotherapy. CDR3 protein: CASSLGLAGGEGKTQYF. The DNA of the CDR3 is TGTGCCAGCAGTTTGGGGCTAGCGGGAGGGGAGGGGAAGACCCAGTACTTC.